A selection of T cell receptor beta chains follows, all from one sample in a study of blood T cell repertoires in COVID-19. The repertoire was sequenced with immunoSEQ multiplex PCR; TCRdb's copy has only in-frame clones and lacks some. This table holds 300,000 to 350,000 clones, roughly nine tenths found once. Sequenced sample: peripheral blood. The receptors derive from a man in his late teens or twenties with active or convalescent COVID-19. Each CDR3 is given with its conserved first and last residue. A D gene is named only where the DNA matches it firmly. Where a row states a size, it is once, few, many or the class of an expanded clone; other rows omit it.

>TRBV6-6|TRBD2|TRBJ2-5|.|15
CASSALAGGQETQYF
TGTGCCAGCAGTGCACTAGCGGGGGGACAAGAGACCCAGTACTTC
>TRBV27|TRBD2|TRBJ2-3|.|20
CASSLSKTRLAGADTDTQYF
TGTGCCAGCAGTTTATCGAAAACTCGACTAGCGGGGGCCGACACAGATACGCAGTATTTT
>TRBV5-5|.|TRBJ2-3|once|16
CASSARGQWVGDTQYF
TGTGCCAGCAGTGCCAGAGGGCAGTGGGTTGGAGATACGCAGTATTTT
>TRBV3-1/TRBV3-2|TRBD1|TRBJ1-2|.|15
CASSQGTGGDYGYTF
TGTGCCAGCAGCCAAGGGACAGGGGGTGACTATGGCTACACCTTC
>TRBV6-2/TRBV6-3|TRBD1|TRBJ2-3|.|15
CASSRQGKGTDTQYF
TGTGCCAGCAGTCGACAGGGGAAGGGAACAGATACGCAGTATTTT
>TRBV6-4|.|TRBJ2-1|.|13
CASSRVGSGEQFF
TGTGCCAGCAGCCGCGTTGGGTCGGGTGAGCAGTTCTTC
>TRBV5-1|.|TRBJ1-1|.|14
CASSPSGGATEAFF
TGCGCCAGCAGCCCGAGTGGGGGGGCCACTGAAGCTTTCTTT
>TRBV7-2|.|TRBJ1-1|.|13
CASSLVLNTEAFF
TGTGCCAGCAGCTTAGTCTTGAACACTGAAGCTTTCTTT
>TRBV7-2|.|TRBJ2-5|once|12
CASSATWETQYF
TGTGCCAGCAGCGCGACTTGGGAGACCCAGTACTTC
>TRBV27|.|TRBJ2-1|.|15
CASSLWVGGGNEQFF
TGTGCCAGCAGTTTATGGGTGGGGGGTGGCAATGAGCAGTTCTTC
>TRBV7-2|TRBD2|TRBJ2-7|.|14
CASSFQRESYEQYF
TGTGCCAGCAGCTTCCAGCGGGAGTCCTACGAGCAGTACTTC
>TRBV28|.|TRBJ1-2|.|14
CASSFGSTNYGYTF
TGTGCCAGCAGTTTTGGCAGTACAAACTATGGCTACACCTTC
>TRBV6-5|.|TRBJ2-6|.|13
CASSLPGANVLTF
TGTGCCAGCAGCCTCCCTGGGGCCAACGTCCTGACTTTC
>TRBV5-5|.|TRBJ1-2|.|14
CASSLLVGASSYTF
TGTGCCAGCAGCTTGTTGGTAGGGGCTAGTAGCTACACCTTC
>TRBV27|.|TRBJ2-1|.|14
CASSLRDKNNEQFF
TGTGCCAGCAGTCTCCGGGACAAGAACAATGAGCAGTTCTTC
>TRBV12-3/TRBV12-4|.|TRBJ1-6|once|13
CASSAVLVSPLHF
TGTGCCAGCAGTGCAGTCTTGGTTTCACCCCTCCACTTT
>TRBV6-1|.|TRBJ2-5|.|15
CASSDYREGVWTQYF
TGTGCCAGCAGTGATTACAGGGAGGGGGTCTGGACCCAGTACTTC
>TRBV7-8|.|TRBJ1-5|.|13
CASSFLRNQPQHF
TGTGCCAGCAGCTTTCTTAGAAATCAGCCCCAGCATTTT
>TRBV9|TRBD1|TRBJ2-1|.|15
CASSEPGQGNNEQFF
TGTGCCAGCAGCGAACCGGGACAGGGTAACAATGAGCAGTTCTTC
>TRBV15|.|TRBJ2-7|.|15
CATSRVGKWAYEQYF
TGTGCCACCAGCAGAGTGGGCAAATGGGCCTACGAGCAGTACTTC
>TRBV11-2|.|TRBJ2-1|.|13
CASGTPGLGEQFF
TGTGCCAGCGGAACCCCAGGTTTAGGTGAGCAGTTCTTC
>TRBV24-1|.|TRBJ1-5|.|14
CATSVGVSNQPQHF
TGTGCCACCAGTGTAGGGGTAAGCAATCAGCCCCAGCATTTT
>TRBV6-5|TRBD2|TRBJ2-3|.|15
CASSLLAGSTDTQYF
TGTGCCAGCAGCCTACTAGCGGGGAGCACAGATACGCAGTATTTT
>TRBV19|TRBD1|TRBJ2-5|.|15
CASSPTGTGVETQYF
TGTGCCAGTAGTCCCACCGGGACAGGGGTCGAGACCCAGTACTTC